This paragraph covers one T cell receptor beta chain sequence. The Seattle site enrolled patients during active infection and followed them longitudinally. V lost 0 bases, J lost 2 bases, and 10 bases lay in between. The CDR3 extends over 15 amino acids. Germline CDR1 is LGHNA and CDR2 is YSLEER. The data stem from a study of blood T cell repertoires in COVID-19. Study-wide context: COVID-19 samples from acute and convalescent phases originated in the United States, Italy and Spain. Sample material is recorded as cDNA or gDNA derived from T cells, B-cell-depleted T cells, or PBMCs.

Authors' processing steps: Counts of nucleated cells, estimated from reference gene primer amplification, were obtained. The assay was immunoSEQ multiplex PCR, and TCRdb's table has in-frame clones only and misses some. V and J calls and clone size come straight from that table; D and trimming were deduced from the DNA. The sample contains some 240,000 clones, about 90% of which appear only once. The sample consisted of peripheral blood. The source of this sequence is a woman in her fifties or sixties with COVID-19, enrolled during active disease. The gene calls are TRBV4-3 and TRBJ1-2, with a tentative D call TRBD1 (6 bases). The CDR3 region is CASSQETGQNYGYTF. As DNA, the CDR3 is TGCGCCAGCAGCCAAGAGACGGGACAAAACTATGGCTACACCTTC.